Below are 7 T cell receptor beta chains sequenced from a single sample in a study of shared clonotypes between healthy human individuals. Positively selected for CCR7, the CD45RO-negative cells used as naive CD8 cells excluded terminally differentiated effector memory CD45RA+ cells. TCRdb keeps only in-frame clones here, not all; method: immunoSEQ multiplex PCR. Here the sample spans around 2,000,000 clones, about 94% being singletons. Sequenced material: naive CD8+ T cells sorted from blood. The source is a man aged 18 to 29 in good health.

V gene TRBV28 combines with J gene TRBJ1-5, with D uncertain. The CDR3 has 17 residues. V shed 2 bases and J shed 1 base, with 15 bases lying between them. Per the germline V gene, CDR1 is MDHEN and CDR2 is SYDVKM. This CDR3 reads CASSLRQALTSNQPQHF. The CDR3 coding sequence is TGTGCCAGCAGTTTACGGCAGGCCCTCACGAGCAATCAGCCCCAGCATTTT.

The DNA for the CDR3 is TGCGCCAGCAGCCTCAGAGAAGGTTTTTCCTACGAGCAGTACTTC. Amino acids: CASSLREGFSYEQYF. The chain joins TRBV4-1 to TRBJ2-7, with D hard to call. The germline V and J ends were trimmed by 4 bases and 1 base, with 14 bases remaining between them. There are 15 residues in the CDR3. Per the germline V gene, CDR1 is MGHRA and CDR2 is YSYEKL.

This sequence joins TRBV4-1 and TRBJ1-2; 9 nucleotides align to TRBD1. CDR1 and CDR2 from the germline V gene are MGHRA and YSYEKL. The CDR3 extends over 16 amino acids. Trimming at V came to 4 bases and at J to 10 bases, leaving 16 bases not matched to a gene. Here the CDR3 DNA reads TGCGCCAGCAGCCCTGCGAGGACAGGGGAGTTGTTAGACTACACCTTC. It specifies CASSPARTGELLDYTF.

The CDR3 loop reads CASREGQGSTEAFF. The CDR3 nucleotides read TGTGCCAGCAGAGAGGGACAGGGATCCACTGAAGCTTTCTTT. The genes are TRBV2 and TRBJ1-1, with 9 bases fitting TRBD1. J lost 4 bases, V lost 6 bases, and 6 bases had no gene match. CDR1 SNHLY and CDR2 FYNNEI come from the germline V gene. The CDR3 length is 14 residues. The full variable domain, completed using reference TRBV2 and TRBJ1-1, is EPEVTQTPSHQVTQMGQEVILRCVPISNHLYFYWYRQILGQKVEFLVSFYNNEISEKSEIFDDQFSVERPDGSNFTLKIRSTKLEDSAMYFCASREGQGSTEAFFGQGTRLTVV.

The chain couples TRBV5-4 to TRBJ1-2; TRBD1 matches at 8 bases. The J segment lost 6 bases and the V segment lost 4 bases, leaving 2 bases of the junction unmatched. The V gene's germline CDR1 is SGHNT and CDR2 YYREEE (reference sequence). This CDR3 has 12 amino acids. The CDR3 here is CASSVQGDGYTF. Here the CDR3 DNA reads TGTGCCAGCAGCGTACAGGGGGATGGCTACACCTTC.

This chain links TRBV11-2 with TRBJ2-2; D is unclear. The CDR3 runs 16 residues. Germline V gives CDR1 SGHAT, CDR2 FQNNGV. V lost 5 bases to trimming and J lost 4 bases, with 17 bases between them. CDR3 DNA: TGTGCCAGCAGCCCCTGGCCGGTAGAAAGCACCGGGGAGCTGTTTTTT. It specifies CASSPWPVESTGELFF.

V gene TRBV6-6 combines with J gene TRBJ2-7; the match to TRBD1 covers 7 bases. The V gene's germline CDR1 is MNHNY and CDR2 SVGAGI (reference sequence). Losses at the gene ends were 5 bases for V and 3 bases for J; bases not matched to a gene: 10. CDR3 length: 15 residues. This CDR3 reads CASSNRDRGFYEQYF. CDR3 DNA: TGTGCCAGCAGTAACCGGGACAGAGGTTTCTACGAGCAGTACTTC.